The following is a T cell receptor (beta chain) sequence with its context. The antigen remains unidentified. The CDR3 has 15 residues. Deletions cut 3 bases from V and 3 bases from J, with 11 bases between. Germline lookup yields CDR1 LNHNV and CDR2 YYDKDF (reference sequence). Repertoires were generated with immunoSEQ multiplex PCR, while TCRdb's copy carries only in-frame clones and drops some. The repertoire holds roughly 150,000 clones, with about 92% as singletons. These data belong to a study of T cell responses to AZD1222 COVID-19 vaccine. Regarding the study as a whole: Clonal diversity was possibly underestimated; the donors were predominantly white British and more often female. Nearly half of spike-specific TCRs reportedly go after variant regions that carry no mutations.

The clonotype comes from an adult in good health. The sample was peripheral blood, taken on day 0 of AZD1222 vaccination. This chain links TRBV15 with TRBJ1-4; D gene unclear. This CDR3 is CATSSPIGANEKLFF. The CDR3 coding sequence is TGTGCCACCAGCAGCCCCATCGGGGCTAATGAAAAACTGTTTTTT.